Presented here are 7 T cell receptor beta chains from one specimen sequenced in a study of regulatory T cells in long-lasting Graves disease. Time point here: persistent/refractory GD, antithyroid drugs over 5 years with positive TRAb. Generation of the TCR library employed RNA extracted from PBMCs. TCR beta libraries were built with iRepertoire HTBI primers and Arm-PCR of CDR3 regions. TCRdb fed the multiplex PCR reads into MiXCR, producing one record per CDR3 protein. The sample yields roughly 400,000 distinct CDR3 sequences, around 23% seen once. Material: peripheral blood mononuclear cells (PBMCs), obtained when the disease was refractory, from a patient treated with antithyroid drugs. The receptors here all came from a female donor with Graves disease.

This chain joins TRBV6-2 or TRBV6-3 and TRBJ1-1, with 7 bases identical to TRBD1. The ends lost 5 bases at V and 11 bases at J; junction bases unmatched: 8. The germline V gene encodes CDR1 MNHEY and CDR2 SVGEGT. This CDR3 spans 12 amino acids. CDR3 bases: TGTGCCAGCAGTAAACAGGGGTCTGGGGCTTTCTTT. Amino acid sequence: CASSKQGSGAFF.

This clonotype showed up just a few times. The V and J genes are TRBV3-1 and TRBJ1-5, with 8 bases identical to TRBD1. After removal of 0 bases from V and 3 bases from J, the junction contained 7 bases not matched to a gene. Looked up from germline, CDR1 is LGHDT and CDR2 is YNNKEL (reference sequence). This CDR3 has 17 residues. CDR3 nucleotides: TGTGCCAGCAGCCAAGATTCTGGACAGGGTTCCAATCAGCCCCAGCATTTT. It is translated as CASSQDSGQGSNQPQHF.

This clonotype has at least ten counts. J is TRBJ2-5 and V is TRBV3-1; D not certain. Trimming stripped 2 bases from V and 4 bases from J, with 8 bases between. From germline, CDR1 is LGHDT and CDR2 YNNKEL (reference sequence). The CDR3 loop spans 13 amino acids. The CDR3 nucleotides read TGTGCCAGCAGCCAACAACCCTCAGAGACCCAGTACTTC. It encodes CASSQQPSETQYF.

This clonotype was seen ten or more times. This sequence joins TRBV28 and TRBJ1-4; D call uncertain. CDR1 is MDHEN, CDR2 SYDVKM, per germline. CDR3 size: 15 residues. V lost 5 bases to trimming and J lost 0 bases, with 10 bases between them. CDR3 sequence reads: CASSTAQATNEKLFF. As DNA, the CDR3 is TGTGCCAGCAGTACGGCACAAGCAACTAATGAAAAACTGTTTTTT.

This clonotype was observed a few times. The chain joins TRBV25-1 to TRBJ2-7; D is ambiguous. Germline loops: CDR1 MGHDK, CDR2 SYGVNS. V lost 2 bases and J lost 3, with 5 bases in between. CDR3 size: 12 residues. CDR3 sequence (DNA): TGTGCCAGCAGTGAAAATAACTACGAGCAGTACTTC. Protein product: CASSENNYEQYF.

This sequence joins TRBV7-2 and TRBJ2-7; 7 bases match TRBD1. CDR3 size: 14 residues. Germline assignment: CDR1 SGHTA and CDR2 FQGNSA. Losses at the gene ends were 4 bases for V and 0 bases for J; bases not matched to a gene: 3. The CDR3 loop is CASSWGTASYEQYF. The CDR3 DNA reads TGTGCCAGCAGCTGGGGGACAGCCTCCTACGAGCAGTACTTC.

This clonotype was observed once. V and J are TRBV9 and TRBJ2-2; TRBD1 agrees at 7 bases. Germline V gives CDR1 SGDLS, CDR2 YYNGEE. This CDR3 is built from 16 residues. Germline trimming cut 0 bases from V and 5 bases from J; bases unmatched to any gene: 7. This chain's CDR3 is CASSVVQGMVTGELFF. The DNA of the CDR3 is TGTGCCAGCAGCGTAGTACAGGGGATGGTTACCGGGGAGCTGTTTTTT.